This entry features one T cell receptor (beta chain) sequence. Germline V gene data show CDR1 as ENHRY and CDR2 as SYGVKD. CDR3 length equals 13 residues. V was trimmed by 3 bases and J by 5 bases, leaving 10 bases between them. The Seattle patients joined while their infection was active and were tracked longitudinally afterward. This sample is drawn from a study of blood T cell repertoires in COVID-19. Overall study context: Sites across the United States, Italy and Spain contributed samples from acute and convalescent COVID-19. In each case, the material was cDNA or gDNA derived from T cells, B-cell-depleted T cells, or PBMCs.

Original processing notes: It was from reference gene primer amplification that nucleated cell counts were estimated. The table came from immunoSEQ multiplex PCR; TCRdb's copy has only in-frame clones and leaves some out. V, J and clone size were drawn from that table, and D and trimming were deduced from the DNA. The sample consists of some 80,000 clones, 85% of them appearing once. The chain has TRBV10-3 and TRBJ1-2, with unresolved D. This clonotype was obtained from a man between 60 and 75 years old with COVID-19, enrolled during active disease. Sequenced: peripheral blood. The CDR3 coding sequence is TGTGCCATCAGTGATATTACAGCTTATGGCTACACCTTC. Its translation: CAISDITAYGYTF.